Below, 20 T cell receptor beta chains from the same sample are listed, as sequenced in a study of blood T cell repertoires in COVID-19. Using immunoSEQ multiplex PCR, the repertoire was profiled, and TCRdb retains in-frame clones only, with some absent. The sample includes some 120,000 clones, roughly four fifths of them seen just once. Material for sequencing was peripheral blood. These receptors were obtained from a human donor in a cohort sampled during active COVID-19.

The rearrangement links TRBV3-1 (or the pseudogene TRBV3-2) to TRBJ1-1, with D perhaps TRBD1 (6 bases). Trimming left V 2 bases short and J 10 bases short, with 20 bases between. Per the germline V gene, CDR1 is LGHDT and CDR2 is YNNKEL (reference sequence). The CDR3 runs to 15 residues. The CDR3 reads CASSQPYSTGAAAFF. CDR3 nucleotides: TGTGCCAGCAGCCAACCATACTCGACAGGCGCGGCAGCTTTCTTT.

The rearrangement joins TRBV7-6 to TRBJ2-1, with TRBD2 matching 9 bases. V lost 2 bases to trimming and J lost 4 bases; unmatched junction nucleotides: 9. The CDR3 consists of 17 residues. The germline gives CDR1 SGHVS, CDR2 FNYEAQ. The CDR3 DNA reads TGTGCCAGCAGCTTACTGGCGGGGGGGCCGGGGTACAATGAGCAGTTCTTC. It encodes CASSLLAGGPGYNEQFF.

This clone has a handful of counts. This chain connects TRBV6-5 to TRBJ2-7, with 8 bases aligning to TRBD2. V shed 8 bases and J 7 bases; nucleotides not matched to a gene: 10. The CDR3 has 13 amino acids. Germline-derived CDR1 and CDR2 are MNHEY and SVGAGI. CDR3 loop: CASSPGGMGEQYF. The CDR3, as DNA: TGTGCCAGCTCACCGGGGGGGATGGGGGAGCAGTACTTC.

The chain couples TRBV7-6 to TRBJ2-1, with 9 bases lining up with TRBD1. Germline assignment: CDR1 SGHVS and CDR2 FNYEAQ. Losses at the gene ends were 2 bases for V and 7 bases for J; bases not matched to a gene: 6. CDR3 length: 15 amino acids. This CDR3 reads CASSLQQGARNEQFF. Here the CDR3 DNA reads TGTGCCAGCAGCTTACAACAGGGGGCGCGGAATGAGCAGTTCTTC.

The J gene is TRBJ1-4, the V gene TRBV18; D may be TRBD1 (6 bases). The germline CDR1 and CDR2 sequences are KGHSH and LQKENI. The CDR3 is 14 residues long. With 2 bases removed from V and 4 bases from J, the gap between germline ends came to 8 bases. CDR3 nucleotide sequence: TGTGCCAGCTCACCAGACAGGAGTAATGAAAAACTGTTTTTT. It yields the protein CASSPDRSNEKLFF.

The chain joins TRBV5-1 to TRBJ1-1, with D possibly TRBD1 on 6 matching bases. Germline loops: CDR1 SGHRS, CDR2 YFSETQ. The CDR3 loop spans 12 amino acids. V gave up 6 bases and J gave up 5 bases, with 11 bases separating them. In nucleotides, the CDR3 is TGCGCCAGCAACCACAGGGAGACTGAAGCTTTCTTT. As protein: CASNHRETEAFF.

The chain links TRBV10-2 to TRBJ2-7; weak D call: TRBD1 (5 bases). Germline CDR1 and CDR2: WSHSY and SAAADI. CDR3 size: 12 residues. Trimming left V 11 bases short and J 4 bases short, with 15 bases between. CDR3 sequence (DNA): TGCGCCGTCCGAACGTCAGGGTACGAGCAGTACTTC. This encodes CAVRTSGYEQYF.

This chain connects TRBV4-1 to TRBJ2-1; 10 bases fit TRBD2. Trimming cost V 6 bases and J 5 bases; bases outside gene matches: 1. The germline V gene encodes CDR1 MGHRA and CDR2 YSYEKL. The CDR3 spans 13 residues. This CDR3 is CASRAGGHNEQFF. DNA for the CDR3: TGCGCCAGCAGAGCGGGGGGGCACAATGAGCAGTTCTTC.

The chain couples TRBV5-4 to TRBJ2-1; D gene ambiguous. CDR3 size: 16 residues. Germline V gives CDR1 SGHNT, CDR2 YYREEE (reference sequence). Trimming left V 3 bases short and J 0 bases short, with 13 bases between. Here the CDR3 reads CASSSALESSYNEQFF. Written as DNA, the CDR3 is TGTGCCAGCAGCTCGGCCTTGGAGAGCTCCTACAATGAGCAGTTCTTC.

This chain uses TRBV2 with TRBJ1-1; 8 positions match TRBD1. The germline gives CDR1 SNHLY, CDR2 FYNNEI. Trimming at V came to 7 bases and at J to 7 bases, leaving 8 bases not matched to a gene. This CDR3 is built from 13 residues. CDR3 loop: CASIESGTGEAFF. CDR3 nucleotide sequence: TGTGCCAGCATTGAGTCCGGGACAGGTGAAGCTTTCTTT.

A few counts support this clone. The chain carries TRBV5-5 and TRBJ1-5; TRBD1 aligns across 9 bases. Germline V CDR1 and CDR2: SGHKS, YYEKEE (reference sequence). The CDR3 sequence is 15 residues long. Trimming removed 4 bases from V and 6 bases from J; junction bases left unmatched: 8. CDR3 nucleotides: TGTGCCAGCAGCGACGCCGGGACAGGGTTTCAGCCCCAGCATTTT. It specifies CASSDAGTGFQPQHF.

The V gene is TRBV6-2 or TRBV6-3, the J gene TRBJ2-6, with 10 bases fitting TRBD1. Trimming removed 4 bases from V and 0 bases from J; junction bases left unmatched: 9. The V gene's germline CDR1 is MNHEY and CDR2 SVGEGT. CDR3 length equals 19 residues. The CDR3 nucleotides are TGTGCCAGCAGTTCATTCCGGGACAGGGGATTCTCTGGGGCCAACGTCCTGACTTTC. This encodes CASSSFRDRGFSGANVLTF.

The J gene is TRBJ2-7, the V gene TRBV7-2, with no clear D. The V gene lost 5 bases and the J gene lost 2 bases, with 7 bases spanning the gap. The V gene's germline CDR1 is SGHTA and CDR2 FQGNSA. This CDR3 is built from 12 residues. The CDR3 coding sequence is TGTGCCAGCAGCCCCGGAGCCTACGAGCAGTACTTC. As protein: CASSPGAYEQYF.

The rearrangement uses TRBV6-6 and TRBJ1-5, with a possible D match to TRBD1 (6 bases). The CDR3 length is 14 residues. Germline V gives CDR1 MNHNY, CDR2 SVGAGI (reference sequence). V was cut by 6 bases and J by 0 bases, with 9 bases left in between. The CDR3 DNA reads TGTGCCAGCAGAAAGGACAGTAGCAATCAGCCCCAGCATTTT. It encodes CASRKDSSNQPQHF.

The rearrangement uses TRBV7-2 and TRBJ2-1; TRBD2 aligns across 8 bases. The CDR3 sequence is 17 residues long. Trimming at V came to 5 bases and at J to 4 bases, leaving 13 bases not matched to a gene. Looked up from germline, CDR1 is SGHTA and CDR2 is FQGNSA. The CDR3 DNA sequence: TGTGCCAGCAGCCAACCGGGAGGGTGGGGGCCATACAATGAGCAGTTCTTC. It yields the protein CASSQPGGWGPYNEQFF. The full variable domain, with the rest looked up from reference TRBV7-2 and TRBJ2-1, is GAGVSQSPSNKVTEKGKDVELRCDPISGHTALYWYRQSLGQGLEFLIYFQGNSAPDKSGLPSDRFSAERTGGSVSTLTIQRTQQEDSAVYLCASSQPGGWGPYNEQFFGPGTRLTVL.

This rearrangement joins TRBV2 to TRBJ1-4, with 7 positions matching TRBD1. Germline-derived CDR1 and CDR2 are SNHLY and FYNNEI. The V segment lost 6 bases and the J segment 8 bases; nucleotides outside the gene matches: 12. The CDR3 extends over 15 amino acids. The CDR3 here is CASSESQGQFEKLFF. CDR3 bases: TGTGCCAGCAGCGAATCCCAGGGACAGTTCGAAAAACTGTTTTTT. The whole variable domain, filled in from reference TRBV2 and TRBJ1-4, reads EPEVTQTPSHQVTQMGQEVILRCVPISNHLYFYWYRQILGQKVEFLVSFYNNEISEKSEIFDDQFSVERPDGSNFTLKIRSTKLEDSAMYFCASSESQGQFEKLFFGSGTQLSVL.

There are many counts of this clone. The V gene is TRBV6-1, the J gene TRBJ1-2, with TRBD1 identical over 7 bases. V dropped 3 bases and J dropped 6; count of bases not matched to a gene: 10. Per germline, CDR1 MNHNS and CDR2 SASEGT. The CDR3 loop spans 15 amino acids. The CDR3: CASSDNRGGWDGYTF. The CDR3, as DNA: TGTGCCAGCAGTGACAACAGGGGAGGTTGGGATGGCTACACCTTC.

V and J are TRBV9 and TRBJ2-2, with TRBD2 matching over 11 bases. The germline V gene has CDR1 SGDLS and CDR2 YYNGEE. The V segment lost 0 bases and the J segment 2 bases; nucleotides outside the gene matches: 6. The CDR3 covers 18 residues. CDR3 amino acids: CASSVEPSGGRNTGELFF. The CDR3 DNA reads as TGTGCCAGCAGCGTAGAACCTAGCGGGGGGCGAAACACCGGGGAGCTGTTTTTT.

The chain combines TRBV18 with TRBJ1-2, with D possibly being TRBD1 (6 bases). The CDR3 has 14 residues. V lost 3 bases, J lost 6 bases, and 14 bases lay in between. The germline gives CDR1 KGHSH, CDR2 LQKENI. This chain's CDR3 is CASSPREGGHGYTF. The CDR3 bases are TGTGCCAGCTCACCTCGGGAGGGGGGCCATGGCTACACCTTC.

This clone was detected once. This rearrangement joins TRBV9 to TRBJ1-5; D is possibly TRBD1 (6 bases). Germline CDR1 is SGDLS and CDR2 is YYNGEE. This CDR3 is 17 amino acids long. V lost 2 bases, J lost 0 bases, and 15 bases lay in between. DNA for the CDR3: TGTGCCAGCAGCGTGCCCGGGACACAAAATAGCAATCAGCCCCAGCATTTT. This translates into CASSVPGTQNSNQPQHF. The whole variable domain, filled in from reference TRBV9 and TRBJ1-5, reads DSGVTQTPKHLITATGQRVTLRCSPRSGDLSVYWYQQSLDQGLQFLIQYYNGEERAKGNILERFSAQQFPDLHSELNLSSLELGDSALYFCASSVPGTQNSNQPQHFGDGTRLSIL.